This passage covers 12 T cell receptor beta chains from one sample sequenced in a study of T cells in Graves' hyperthyroidism and ophthalmopathy (dated by TCRdb to about 2019). The method behind the library was multiplex PCR. The sequencer listed for this sample is Illumina HiSeq 2000. The TCR beta CDR3 regions were amplified from RNA transcripts. A first-round RT-PCR of the TCR CDR3 used the HTBI primer set with the Qiagen OneStep RT-PCR kit. The public reads were reanalyzed by TCRdb: fastp trimming at Q25, MiXCR alignment, in-frame beta chains only. Rows matching on CDR3 protein sequence are summarized as one entry with the most common DNA and genes. The sample table lists about half a million distinct CDR3 sequences, 15% to 20% of them with a count of one. 29% of the sample goes to the ten largest clones. Sequencing was done on a sample of blood. The receptors shown here come from a woman aged 25 to 45 with Graves' ophthalmopathy.

This clonotype came up many times. The rearrangement links TRBV5-1 to TRBJ2-3; TRBD2 matches at 9 bases. The CDR3 extends over 18 amino acids. With V trimmed by 3 bases and J by 0 bases, 11 bases remained unmatched. Germline CDR1 and CDR2: SGHRS and YFSETQ. DNA for the CDR3: TGCGCCAGCAGCTGGGGGGACCCTAGCGGGATTAGCACAGATACGCAGTATTTT. Its protein product is CASSWGDPSGISTDTQYF.

Concerning this clonotype: One end of the junction does not line up with germline, which may come from a read error. The chain joins TRBV28 to TRBJ2-1, with D unclear. The CDR3 is 12 residues long. Germline CDR1 MDHEN, CDR2 SYDVKM. In DNA form, the CDR3 reads TGTGCCATCAGTTTAACGGTAAATGAGCAGTTCTTC. Translation: CAISLTVNEQFF.

This chain joins TRBV12-3 or TRBV12-4 and TRBJ1-1; possible D gene TRBD1, 5 bases. V was shortened by 5 bases and J by 1 base, with 11 bases between the two germline ends. This CDR3 contains 14 residues. The chain's CDR3 is CASSPQATNTEAFF. The CDR3 region has the DNA TGTGCCAGCAGTCCACAGGCTACGAACACTGAAGCTTTCTTT.

The chain is built from TRBV10-3 and TRBJ1-2; 7 bases are a match to TRBD1. This CDR3 has 17 residues. V lost 0 bases and J lost 0; bases outside the gene matches: 7. Germline values: CDR1 ENHRY, CDR2 SYGVKD. Here the CDR3 reads CAISESPRGTANYGYTF. The DNA for the CDR3 is TGTGCCATCAGTGAGTCGCCGAGAGGGACAGCTAACTATGGCTACACCTTC.

This clonotype was detected only a few times. The V and J genes are TRBV30 and TRBJ1-5, with D unclear. The CDR3 is 14 amino acids. V dropped 0 bases and J dropped 4 bases, with 10 bases sitting between them. Germline loops: CDR1 GTSNPN, CDR2 SVGIG (reference sequence). CDR3 in amino acids: CAWSVGVENQPQHF. As DNA, the CDR3 is TGTGCCTGGAGTGTCGGAGTAGAGAATCAGCCCCAGCATTTT.

This clonotype was picked up a small number of times. The chain carries TRBV19 and TRBJ2-3; no reliable D call. Trimming took 3 bases from V and 4 from J, leaving 8 bases between them. The V gene's germline CDR1 is LNHDA and CDR2 SQIVND (reference sequence). The CDR3 spans 13 residues. The CDR3: CASSIMAADTQYF. The CDR3 DNA follows: TGTGCCAGTAGTATCATGGCAGCAGATACGCAGTATTTT.

This clonotype was counted ten times or more. The chain employs TRBV7-9 and TRBJ2-7; D is undetermined. V lost 5 bases and J lost 5, with 10 bases in between. This CDR3 has 12 residues. Germline V gene sequence: CDR1 SEHNR, CDR2 FQNEAQ (reference sequence). The CDR3 here is CASSPDVNEQYF. CDR3 coding DNA: TGTGCCAGCAGCCCGGACGTGAACGAGCAGTACTTC. Using reference TRBV7-9 and TRBJ2-7 for the parts outside the CDR3, the full variable domain is DTGVSQNPRHKITKRGQNVTFRCDPISEHNRLYWYRQTLGQGPEFLTYFQNEAQLEKSRLLSDRFSAERPKGSFSTLEIQRTEQGDSAMYLCASSPDVNEQYFGPGTRLTVT.

The rearrangement uses TRBV5-6 and TRBJ2-3; 10 bases match TRBD2. Germline V gene sequence: CDR1 SGHDT, CDR2 YYEEEE. CDR3 length equals 17 residues. The junction had 11 bases not matched to a gene; V was cut back by 2 bases and J by 5 bases. CDR3 sequence reads: CASSFDPSGSTIDTQYF. The CDR3, as DNA: TGTGCCAGCAGCTTCGACCCTAGCGGGAGCACGATAGATACGCAGTATTTT.

This clonotype came up many times. CDR3 protein: CASSSDRDTSNEQFF. The CDR3 bases are TGTGCCAGCAGCTCGGACAGGGACACATCTAATGAGCAGTTCTTC. The chain employs TRBV7-2 and TRBJ2-1; 8 bases line up with TRBD1. Germline values: CDR1 SGHTA, CDR2 FQGNSA. This CDR3 has 15 residues. Germline trimming cut 4 bases from V and 7 bases from J; bases unmatched to any gene: 9.

This clonotype was seen more than once but under ten times. The chain employs TRBV4-3 and TRBJ2-1; 8 nucleotides agree with TRBD1. The CDR3 has 16 amino acids. Losses at the gene ends were 4 bases for V and 6 bases for J; bases not matched to a gene: 11. Germline-derived CDR1 and CDR2 are LGHNA and YSLEER. The DNA for the CDR3 is TGCGCCAGCAGCCTTAGGGGGCAGGGGGCTGGCAATGAGCAGTTCTTC. This encodes CASSLRGQGAGNEQFF.

The rearrangement links TRBV29-1 to TRBJ2-5; 9 positions match TRBD1. Looked up from germline, CDR1 is SQVTM and CDR2 is ANQGSEA. V dropped 6 bases and J dropped 4; count of bases not matched to a gene: 9. The CDR3 is 14 amino acids. The chain's CDR3 is CSVVRTGVGETQYF. The CDR3 region has the DNA TGCAGCGTAGTTAGGACAGGGGTTGGAGAGACCCAGTACTTC.

Comment on this clonotype: Possible read error: a much larger clone is one base away. V usage is TRBV20-1 and J usage is TRBJ2-3; D is perhaps TRBD1 (8 bases). V was trimmed by 6 bases and J by 4 bases, leaving 17 bases between them. In germline, CDR1 is DFQATT, CDR2 SNEGSKA (reference sequence). The CDR3 loop spans 14 amino acids. The CDR3 DNA sequence: TGCAGTGCCAGCGGGGCAGGGGGCGCAGATACGCAGTATTTT. Amino acid sequence: CSASGAGGADTQYF.